A selection of T cell receptor beta chains follows, all from one sample in a study of T cells in Graves' hyperthyroidism and ophthalmopathy. TCRdb used MiXCR to reprocess the multiplex PCR reads, holding one entry per CDR3 protein. The data contain about 510,000 distinct CDR3 sequences, roughly 15% of them seen just once; the ten biggest clones take up approximately 15%. The source material was blood. The source is a woman in her 40s with Graves' hyperthyroidism. The CDR3 runs from the conserved cysteine through the conserved F or W. The order of the fields is V gene, clone size, J gene, D gene, CDR3 protein, CDR3 DNA. D genes are given only for firm matches. Clone size is given for some rows only: seen once, a few or many times, or a class if the clone is expanded.

TRBV4-2	few	TRBJ2-7	TRBD2	CASSPGRGGDSYEQYF	TGTGCCAGCAGCCCAGGGCGGGGGGGAGACTCATACGAGCAGTACTTC
TRBV6-1	many	TRBJ2-5	-	CASSSLLGDQETQYF	TGTGCCAGCAGTTCCCTGCTGGGAGACCAAGAGACCCAGTACTTC
TRBV29-1	-	TRBJ2-1	TRBD1	CSVVSGTGFNEQFF	TGCAGCGTTGTCTCCGGGACAGGGTTCAATGAGCAGTTCTTC
TRBV11-3	many	TRBJ2-5	-	CASSPEGGQETQYF	TGTGCCAGCAGCCCCGAGGGAGGCCAAGAGACCCAGTACTTC
TRBV27	-	TRBJ1-2	-	CASIGPGAEGYTF	TGTGCCAGCATTGGTCCGGGGGCTGAAGGCTACACCTTC
TRBV6-1	many	TRBJ2-5	-	CASRIREETQYF	TGTGCCAGCAGGATCAGGGAAGAGACCCAGTACTTC
TRBV7-3	many	TRBJ2-2	-	CASSSGSGTGELFF	TGTGCCAGCAGCTCGGGTTCAGGGACCGGGGAGCTGTTTTTT
TRBV15	many	TRBJ2-7	TRBD1	CATSAKRGQGSYEQYF	TGTGCCACCAGCGCTAAAAGAGGACAGGGGAGCTACGAGCAGTACTTC
TRBV30	few	TRBJ1-2	-	CAWKRSTYGYTF	TGTGCCTGGAAAAGAAGTACATATGGCTACACCTTC
TRBV20-1	-	TRBJ2-1	-	CSASNSLLSRLDEQFF	TGCAGTGCTAGTAACAGTTTACTTTCCCGCCTAGATGAGCAGTTCTTC
TRBV15	-	TRBJ1-5	-	CATSREGEGGNQPQHF	TGTGCCACCAGCAGAGAAGGGGAGGGTGGCAATCAGCCCCAGCATTTT
TRBV9	-	TRBJ2-3	-	CASSATGSTDTQYF	TGTGCCAGCAGCGCCACGGGAAGCACAGATACGCAGTATTTT
TRBV5-1	many	TRBJ2-5	TRBD1	CASSSPGQGVETQYF	TGCGCCAGCAGTTCTCCGGGACAGGGGGTAGAGACCCAGTACTTC
TRBV7-8	many	TRBJ2-3	-	CASKEASTDTQYF	TGTGCCAGCAAGGAGGCAAGCACAGATACGCAGTATTTT
TRBV6-1	many	TRBJ2-3	TRBD2	CASSSPLAGAADTQYF	TGTGCCAGCTCCTCACCCCTAGCGGGAGCGGCAGATACGCAGTATTTT
TRBV11-2	few	TRBJ2-3	-	CASSLGVRGSTDTQYF	TGTGCCAGCAGCTTAGGTGTGCGGGGTTCCACAGATACGCAGTATTTT
TRBV5-6	-	TRBJ2-7	-	CASSLEAGGQQYF	TGTGCCAGCAGCTTGGAGGCCGGGGGTCAGCAGTACTTC
TRBV19	-	TRBJ2-7	TRBD1	CASSIGTGRYEQYF	TGTGCCAGTAGTATCGGGACAGGGCGGTACGAGCAGTACTTC
TRBV10-3	many	TRBJ2-1	-	CAALPAGSSYNEQFF	TGTGCCGCCCTCCCAGCCGGGAGCTCCTACAATGAGCAGTTCTTC
TRBV6-2/TRBV6-3	many	TRBJ2-3	-	CASRRRSTDTQYF	TGTGCCAGCAGACGAAGAAGCACAGATACGCAGTATTTT
TRBV6-1	few	TRBJ2-2	-	CASIQANTGELFF	TGTGCCAGCATCCAAGCGAACACCGGGGAGCTGTTTTTT
TRBV20-1	many	TRBJ1-5	-	CSARGSLASNQPQHF	TGCAGTGCTAGAGGCTCCTTAGCTAGCAATCAGCCCCAGCATTTT
TRBV5-1	many	TRBJ2-7	TRBD1	CASQSPGQLPHEQYF	TGCGCCAGCCAATCCCCGGGACAGCTTCCCCACGAGCAGTACTTC
TRBV19	-	TRBJ2-5	TRBD2	CASSPNGRAEETQYF	TGTGCCAGTAGTCCCAACGGGAGGGCCGAGGAGACCCAGTACTTC
TRBV5-5	many	TRBJ2-5	-	CASSLELWETQYF	TGTGCCAGCAGCTTGGAGTTATGGGAGACCCAGTACTTC
TRBV2	many	TRBJ2-1	-	CASSESGHNEQFF	TGTGCCAGCAGTGAGTCTGGCCACAATGAGCAGTTCTTC
TRBV7-9	few	TRBJ2-1	TRBD2	CASSLGTSGGNNEQFF	TGTGCCAGCAGCTTAGGGACTAGCGGAGGAAACAATGAGCAGTTCTTC
TRBV11-3	-	TRBJ2-1	TRBD2	CASSVRLAGVPYNEQFF	TGTGCCAGCAGCGTCCGACTAGCGGGAGTCCCATACAATGAGCAGTTCTTC
TRBV18	many	TRBJ2-1	-	CASSPSQSSYNEQFF	TGTGCCAGCTCACCGAGTCAGAGCTCCTACAATGAGCAGTTCTTC
TRBV4-1	few	TRBJ2-3	TRBD2	CASSHKLSSGSSDTQYF	TGCGCCAGCAGCCACAAATTGTCCAGCGGGAGTTCAGATACGCAGTATTTT
TRBV9	-	TRBJ2-7	TRBD2	CASSAGTSGSHEQYF	TGTGCCAGCAGCGCCGGGACTAGCGGGAGCCACGAGCAGTACTTC
TRBV6-1	many	TRBJ2-1	TRBD2	CASMGLLGLAGGNEQFF	TGTGCCAGCATGGGTTTATTGGGACTAGCGGGGGGCAATGAGCAGTTCTTC
TRBV19	few	TRBJ2-7	TRBD1	CALDRGSPPYYEQYF	TGTGCCCTTGACAGGGGTTCTCCCCCTTACTACGAGCAGTACTTC
TRBV5-1	many	TRBJ2-2	-	CASSLDGNTGELFF	TGCGCCAGCAGCTTGGATGGTAACACCGGGGAGCTGTTTTTT
TRBV27	many	TRBJ1-2	-	CASSFVGQGMSGSNGYTF	TGTGCCAGCAGTTTCGTGGGCCAGGGAATGTCTGGATCAAATGGCTACACCTTC
TRBV9	few	TRBJ2-1	-	CASSVSMGGRKGSYNEQFF	TGTGCCAGCAGCGTATCGATGGGAGGAAGAAAAGGCTCCTACAATGAGCAGTTCTTC
TRBV7-9	many	TRBJ2-1	TRBD2	CASSPLTGRGPRTSGRNEQFF	TGTGCCAGCAGCCCACTTACCGGGAGGGGTCCTCGGACTAGCGGGAGGAATGAGCAGTTCTTC
TRBV9	many	TRBJ2-7	-	CASSPDPNLSYEQYF	TGTGCCAGCAGCCCGGATCCGAACCTCTCCTACGAGCAGTACTTC
TRBV6-1	few	TRBJ2-2	-	CASRDVSNTGELFF	TGTGCCAGCAGGGACGTTTCAAACACCGGGGAGCTGTTTTTT
TRBV6-2/TRBV6-3	-	TRBJ2-7	TRBD2	CDSSVTSGRVSTYEQYF	TGTGACAGCAGTGTTACTAGCGGGAGGGTCAGTACCTACGAGCAGTACTTC
TRBV3-1	many	TRBJ2-3	-	CASSQAGSVFSTDTQYF	TGTGCCAGCAGCCAAGCGGGAAGTGTTTTTAGCACAGATACGCAGTATTTT
TRBV30	many	TRBJ1-1	TRBD1	CAWRTGKRSEAFF	TGTGCCTGGAGGACAGGGAAACGGTCTGAAGCTTTCTTT
TRBV6-1	once	TRBJ2-1	-	CASRSLYNEQFF	TGTGCCAGCAGGTCCCTCTACAATGAGCAGTTCTTC
TRBV10-3	many	TRBJ2-6	-	CAITRDDSSGANVLTF	TGTGCCATCACTCGGGACGACAGCTCTGGGGCCAACGTCCTGACTTTC
TRBV27	many	TRBJ1-2	-	CASKSGGQGLRGYTF	TGTGCCAGCAAATCGGGGGGGCAGGGGTTACGGGGCTACACCTTC
TRBV7-2	-	TRBJ2-7	-	CASRMDADRYEQYF	TGTGCCAGCAGGATGGACGCAGATAGGTACGAGCAGTACTTC
TRBV19	-	TRBJ2-7	-	CASSTIRDYRYEQYF	TGTGCCAGTAGTACAATACGCGACTACCGATACGAGCAGTACTTC
TRBV5-1	few	TRBJ2-2	TRBD2	CASSLMTGGPTGELFF	TGCGCCAGCAGCTTGATGACGGGAGGGCCCACCGGGGAGCTGTTTTTT
TRBV5-6	few	TRBJ2-7	TRBD1	CASSLKGQGPLSYEQYF	TGTGCCAGCAGCTTGAAGGGACAGGGGCCTTTAAGTTACGAGCAGTACTTC
TRBV28	few	TRBJ2-5	-	CASSRGVRGTQYF	TGTGCCAGCAGCCGAGGGGTTCGGGGGACCCAGTACTTC
TRBV2	many	TRBJ2-1	TRBD2	CASSGGGYGSGNEQFF	TGTGCCAGCAGTGGGGGGGGTTATGGTTCAGGCAATGAGCAGTTCTTC
TRBV28	many	TRBJ2-2	TRBD2	CASRDRLAGRIGELFF	TGTGCCAGCAGAGACCGACTAGCGGGTCGGATCGGGGAGCTGTTTTTT
TRBV20-1	-	TRBJ2-3	-	CSAREGGSLPTDTQYF	TGCAGTGCTAGAGAGGGCGGTTCCCTGCCCACAGATACGCAGTATTTT